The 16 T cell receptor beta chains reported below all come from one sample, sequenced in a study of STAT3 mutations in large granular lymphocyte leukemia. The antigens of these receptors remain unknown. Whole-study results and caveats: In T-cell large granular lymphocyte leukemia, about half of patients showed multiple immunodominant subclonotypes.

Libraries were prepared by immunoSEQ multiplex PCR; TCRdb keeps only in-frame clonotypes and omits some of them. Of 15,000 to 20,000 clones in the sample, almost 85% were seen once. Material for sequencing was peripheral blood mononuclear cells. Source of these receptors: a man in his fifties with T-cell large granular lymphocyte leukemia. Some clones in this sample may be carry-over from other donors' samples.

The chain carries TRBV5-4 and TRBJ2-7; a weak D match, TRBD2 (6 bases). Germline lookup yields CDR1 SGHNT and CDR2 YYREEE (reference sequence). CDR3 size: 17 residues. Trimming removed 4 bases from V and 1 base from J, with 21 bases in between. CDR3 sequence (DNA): TGTGCCAGCAGCCCGGGTTTGGGGGAGGAGGGGTCCTACGAGCAGTACTTC. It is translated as CASSPGLGEEGSYEQYF.

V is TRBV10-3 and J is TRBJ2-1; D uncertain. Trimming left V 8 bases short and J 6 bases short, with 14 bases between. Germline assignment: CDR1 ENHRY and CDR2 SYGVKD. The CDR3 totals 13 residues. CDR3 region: CAIGNFDGNEQFF. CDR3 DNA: TGTGCCATCGGAAACTTTGACGGCAATGAGCAGTTCTTC.

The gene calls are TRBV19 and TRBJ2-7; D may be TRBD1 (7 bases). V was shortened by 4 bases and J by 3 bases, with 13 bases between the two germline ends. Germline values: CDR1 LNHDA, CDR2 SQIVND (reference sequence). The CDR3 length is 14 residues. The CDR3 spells CASSTGGGGYEQYF. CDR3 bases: TGTGCCAGTAGTACAGGAGGGGGCGGCTACGAGCAGTACTTC.

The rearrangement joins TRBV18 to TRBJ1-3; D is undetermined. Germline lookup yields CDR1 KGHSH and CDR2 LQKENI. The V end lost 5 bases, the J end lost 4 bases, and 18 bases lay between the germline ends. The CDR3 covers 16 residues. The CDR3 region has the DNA TGTGCCAGCTCATCCCCCTCACGGAATTTCGGAAACACCATATATTTT. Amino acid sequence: CASSSPSRNFGNTIYF.

The CDR3, as DNA: TGTGCCAGTAGGGCCAGCGGGAGGGGCGCCGATGAGCAGTTCTTC. As protein: CASRASGRGADEQFF. This chain uses TRBV19 with TRBJ2-1; TRBD2 matches 10 bases. Germline CDR1 is LNHDA and CDR2 is SQIVND (reference sequence). CDR3 length: 15 amino acids. Trimming cost V 6 bases and J 8 bases; bases outside gene matches: 10.

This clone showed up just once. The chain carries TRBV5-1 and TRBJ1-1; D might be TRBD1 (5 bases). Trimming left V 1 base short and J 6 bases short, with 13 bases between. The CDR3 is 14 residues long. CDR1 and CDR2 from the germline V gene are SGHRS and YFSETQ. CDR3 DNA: TGCGCCAGCAGCTTGTCCCCGGGGGGGGCTGAAGCTTTCTTT. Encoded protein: CASSLSPGGAEAFF. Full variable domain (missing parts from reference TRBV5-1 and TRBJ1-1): KAGVTQTPRYLIKTRGQQVTLSCSPISGHRSVSWYQQTPGQGLQFLFEYFSETQRNKGNFPGRFSGRQFSNSRSEMNVSTLELGDSALYLCASSLSPGGAEAFFGQGTRLTVV.

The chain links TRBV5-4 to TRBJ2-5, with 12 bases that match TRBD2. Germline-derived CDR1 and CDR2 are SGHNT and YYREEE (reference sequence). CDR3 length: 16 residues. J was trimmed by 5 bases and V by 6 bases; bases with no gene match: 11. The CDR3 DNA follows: TGTGCCAGCACCCGGACTAGCGGGGCGGGGCAGGAGACCCAGTACTTC. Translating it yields CASTRTSGAGQETQYF.

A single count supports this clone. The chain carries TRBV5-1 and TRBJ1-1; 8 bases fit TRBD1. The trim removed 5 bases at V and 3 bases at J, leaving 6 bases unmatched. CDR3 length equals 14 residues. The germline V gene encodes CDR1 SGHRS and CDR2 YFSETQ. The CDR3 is CASRSGQGDTEAFF. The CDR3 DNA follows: TGCGCCAGCAGATCCGGACAGGGCGACACTGAAGCTTTCTTT.

CDR3 residues: CASSRTSGSGGALETQYF. DNA of the CDR3: TGTGCCAGCAGCCGAACCTCGGGCAGCGGGGGGGCATTAGAGACCCAGTACTTC. The chain carries TRBV4-2 and TRBJ2-5; 10 bases match TRBD2. Germline CDR1 LGHNA, CDR2 YNFKEQ. This CDR3 is 18 amino acids long. V lost 4 bases, J lost 4 bases, and 15 bases stayed unmatched.

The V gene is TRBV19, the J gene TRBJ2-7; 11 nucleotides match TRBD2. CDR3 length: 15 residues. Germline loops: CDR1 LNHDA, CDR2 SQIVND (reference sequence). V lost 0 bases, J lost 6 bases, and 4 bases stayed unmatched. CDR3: CASSIEGTSGSEQYF. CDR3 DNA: TGTGCCAGTAGTATAGAGGGCACTAGCGGGAGCGAGCAGTACTTC. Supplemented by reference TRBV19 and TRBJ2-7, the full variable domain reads DGGITQSPKYLFRKEGQNVTLSCEQNLNHDAMYWYRQDPGQGLRLIYYSQIVNDFQKGDIAEGYSVSREKKESFPLTVTSAQKNPTAFYLCASSIEGTSGSEQYFGPGTRLTVT.

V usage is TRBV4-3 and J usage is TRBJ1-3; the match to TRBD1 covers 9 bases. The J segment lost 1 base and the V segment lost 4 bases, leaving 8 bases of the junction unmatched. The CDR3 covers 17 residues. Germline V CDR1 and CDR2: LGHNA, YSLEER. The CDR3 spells CASSLMAGTGSGNTIYF. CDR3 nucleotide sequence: TGCGCCAGCAGCCTCATGGCCGGGACAGGGTCTGGAAACACCATATATTTT.

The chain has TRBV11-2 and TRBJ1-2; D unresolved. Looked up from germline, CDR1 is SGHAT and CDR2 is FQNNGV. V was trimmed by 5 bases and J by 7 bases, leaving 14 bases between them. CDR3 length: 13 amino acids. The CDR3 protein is CASSLAINSGYTF. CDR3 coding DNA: TGTGCCAGCAGCCTAGCTATAAACAGTGGCTACACCTTC.

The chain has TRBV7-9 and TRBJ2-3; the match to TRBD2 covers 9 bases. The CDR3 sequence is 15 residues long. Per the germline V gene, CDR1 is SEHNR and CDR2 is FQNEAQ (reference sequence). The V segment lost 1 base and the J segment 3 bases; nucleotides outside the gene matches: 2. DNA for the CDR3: TGTGCCAGCAGCTTAGAAGCGGGGGGTACAGATACGCAGTATTTT. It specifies CASSLEAGGTDTQYF.

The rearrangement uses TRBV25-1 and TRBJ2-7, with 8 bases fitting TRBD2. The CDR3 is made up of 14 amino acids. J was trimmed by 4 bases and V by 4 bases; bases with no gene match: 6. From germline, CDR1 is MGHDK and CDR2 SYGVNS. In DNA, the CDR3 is TGTGCCAGCAGTGCCGGGGGGGAAAGGTACGAGCAGTACTTC. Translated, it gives CASSAGGERYEQYF.

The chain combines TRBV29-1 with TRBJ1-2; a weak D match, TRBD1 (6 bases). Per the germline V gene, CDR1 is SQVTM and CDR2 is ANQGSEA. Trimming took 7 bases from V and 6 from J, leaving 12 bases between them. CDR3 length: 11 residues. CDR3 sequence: CSALQGNGYTF. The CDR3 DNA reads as TGCAGCGCATTACAGGGAAATGGCTACACCTTC.

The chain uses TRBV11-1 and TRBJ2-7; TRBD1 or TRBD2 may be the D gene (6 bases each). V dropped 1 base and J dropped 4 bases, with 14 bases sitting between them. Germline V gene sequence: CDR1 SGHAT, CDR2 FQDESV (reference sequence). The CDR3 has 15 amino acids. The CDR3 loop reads CASSLVRLGGYEQYF. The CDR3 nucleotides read TGTGCCAGCAGCTTAGTACGGCTAGGGGGGTACGAGCAGTACTTC. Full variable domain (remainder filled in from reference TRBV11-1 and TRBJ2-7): EAEVAQSPRYKITEKSQAVAFWCDPISGHATLYWYRQILGQGPELLVQFQDESVVDDSQLPKDRFSAERLKGVDSTLKIQPAELGDSAMYLCASSLVRLGGYEQYFGPGTRLTVT.